This T cell receptor beta chain was profiled in a study of OX40 agonist ivuxolimab in advanced cancers. Assay: immunoSEQ multiplex PCR; the TCRdb copy retains only in-frame clones and omits some. The sample lists about 64,000 clones; approximately 88% were seen once. V lost 1 base to trimming and J lost 0 bases, with 10 bases between them. Per the germline V gene, CDR1 is MGHRA and CDR2 is YSYEKL. The CDR3 is 15 residues long. The starting material was CD4+ or CD8+ T cells sorted from blood, obtained in a trial of the OX40 agonist ivuxolimab. The rearrangement uses TRBV4-1 and TRBJ2-7; TRBD2 might be the D (5 bases). This clonotype originated in an adult with an advanced solid tumor such as melanoma, head and neck, liver or kidney cancer. The CDR3 DNA reads as TGCGCCAGCAGCCAAGCCCAAAGCGGCTCCTACGAGCAGTACTTC. Translation: CASSQAQSGSYEQYF.